The source of this TCR beta chain is a study of metastatic and nonmetastatic thyroid tumors. Thyroid surgery took place with no prior treatment in any patient. TCRdb recomputed clones from the PCR reads via MiXCR. The table records tens of thousands of clones, approximately 12% of them present only once. This clone came up a few times. This sequence may be a read error, since a much larger clone differs from it by one base. This TCR derives from a female donor with papillary thyroid cancer or a benign thyroid nodule (not recorded which). Some clones in this sample may be carry-over from other donors' samples. The sequenced material came from blood.

The CDR3 DNA is TGCAGAGTTGAGGGACAGGGGTTTGAAAAACTGTTTTTT. Translating gives CRVEGQGFEKLFF. This chain links TRBV29-1 with TRBJ1-4; 10 nucleotides agree with TRBD1. There are 13 residues in the CDR3. Germline CDR1 and CDR2: SQVTM and ANQGSEA.